These 20 T cell receptor beta chains originate from one sample sequenced in a study of blood T cell repertoires in COVID-19. Data came from immunoSEQ multiplex PCR; TCRdb stores just in-frame clones and leaves some out. This sample has around 80,000 clones, with 75% to 85% found just once. Sequenced input: peripheral blood. These receptors came from a woman of 80 years or more with acute or convalescent COVID-19.

The chain has TRBV9 and TRBJ1-1; D remains unclear. Trimming removed 0 bases from V and 4 bases from J, with 13 bases in between. The CDR3 runs 15 residues. The germline CDR1 and CDR2 sequences are SGDLS and YYNGEE. Here the CDR3 reads CASSVGAGSLTEAFF. The CDR3 nucleotides are TGTGCCAGCAGCGTAGGGGCGGGGAGCCTCACTGAAGCTTTCTTT.

The chain employs TRBV28 and TRBJ2-7, with 8 bases matching TRBD1. V trimming: 6 bases; J trimming: 3 bases; junction bases outside the gene matches: 10. CDR1 is MDHEN and CDR2 is SYDVKM in the germline V gene. The CDR3 extends over 15 amino acids. In DNA, the CDR3 is TGTGCCAGCAGAGGTACTGGGACAGGAGACTACGAGCAGTACTTC. Its translation: CASRGTGTGDYEQYF.

This chain uses TRBV6-2 or TRBV6-3 with TRBJ1-3; D gene ambiguous. Germline V gene lookup returns CDR1 MNHEY and CDR2 SVGEGT. Trimming took off 4 bases at V and 1 base at J, with 5 bases between the two ends. This CDR3 region has 13 residues. CDR3 amino acids: CASSSGSGNTIYF. CDR3 in DNA: TGTGCCAGCAGTTCCGGTTCTGGAAACACCATATATTTT.

This clone came up a few times. The chain combines TRBV5-1 with TRBJ1-4; D is undetermined. Germline V gene data show CDR1 as SGHRS and CDR2 as YFSETQ. The CDR3 sequence is 18 residues long. V was clipped by 5 bases and J by 0 bases, with 20 bases between them. The CDR3 DNA is TGCGCCAGCAGTTTCCGACCCCCGGGAGTCGCAACTAATGAAAAACTGTTTTTT. It encodes CASSFRPPGVATNEKLFF.

The chain employs TRBV10-3 and TRBJ2-1; the D gene is possibly TRBD1 (5 bases). The CDR3 runs 14 residues. Trimming stripped 4 bases from V and 5 bases from J, with 12 bases between. The germline V gene encodes CDR1 ENHRY and CDR2 SYGVKD. The CDR3 coding sequence is TGTGCCATCAGTGGCCAGGGTGGGAACAATGAGCAGTTCTTC. Translated, it gives CAISGQGGNNEQFF.

The chain combines TRBV9 with TRBJ2-3; D perhaps matches TRBD2 (6 bases). The CDR3 loop spans 13 amino acids. The germline CDR1 and CDR2 sequences are SGDLS and YYNGEE. V was cut by 4 bases and J by 5 bases, with 11 bases left in between. CDR3 DNA: TGTGCCAGCAGCTCCTGGGAGGTAGATACGCAGTATTTT. It is translated as CASSSWEVDTQYF. The variable domain in full, completed from reference TRBV9 and TRBJ2-3, reads DSGVTQTPKHLITATGQRVTLRCSPRSGDLSVYWYQQSLDQGLQFLIQYYNGEERAKGNILERFSAQQFPDLHSELNLSSLELGDSALYFCASSSWEVDTQYFGPGTRLTVL.

This clone was counted only a few times. The chain carries TRBV15 and TRBJ2-7, with TRBD2 matching over 8 bases. There are 15 residues in the CDR3. V shed 0 bases, J shed 2 bases, and the junction held 3 bases outside the gene matches. Germline V gene lookup returns CDR1 LNHNV and CDR2 YYDKDF (reference sequence). CDR3 amino acids: CATSREQRGPYEQYF. The CDR3 nucleotides read TGTGCCACCAGCAGAGAGCAGCGGGGGCCCTACGAGCAGTACTTC. Based on the CDR3 plus reference TRBV15 and TRBJ2-7, the full variable domain is DAMVIQNPRYQVTQFGKPVTLSCSQTLNHNVMYWYQQKSSQAPKLLFHYYDKDFNNEADTPDNFQSRRPNTSFCFLDIRSPGLGDTAMYLCATSREQRGPYEQYFGPGTRLTVT.

A remark on this clone: An end of the junction differs from the germline gene, which may be a read error. This chain links TRBV5-8 with TRBJ2-7; D might be TRBD1 (5 bases). Germline CDR1 and CDR2: SGHTS and YDEGEE. CDR3 size: 12 residues. In DNA form, the CDR3 reads TGTGCCAGCAGCTTGGCCGACGGCAGGGCGAACTTC. Encoded protein: CASSLADGRANF.

The genes are TRBV19 and TRBJ2-7; 8 nucleotides align to TRBD2. The CDR3 has 17 residues. CDR1 and CDR2 (germline): LNHDA, SQIVND (reference sequence). Germline trimming cut 0 bases from V and 4 bases from J; bases unmatched to any gene: 11. CDR3 nucleotide sequence: TGTGCCAGTAGTATAGATGGAGGGACTAGTAGTTTATACGAGCAGTACTTC. It codes for CASSIDGGTSSLYEQYF.

CDR3 protein: CASSDSGTSGARGQFF. CDR3 nucleotides: TGTGCCAGCAGCGATTCCGGGACTAGCGGGGCCCGGGGGCAGTTCTTC. The chain joins TRBV9 to TRBJ2-1, with 13 bases matching TRBD2. Germline V gene lookup returns CDR1 SGDLS and CDR2 YYNGEE. V lost 3 bases, J lost 12 bases, and 12 bases stayed unmatched. CDR3 size: 16 residues. The whole variable domain, remainder taken from reference TRBV9 and TRBJ2-1, is DSGVTQTPKHLITATGQRVTLRCSPRSGDLSVYWYQQSLDQGLQFLIQYYNGEERAKGNILERFSAQQFPDLHSELNLSSLELGDSALYFCASSDSGTSGARGQFFGPGTRLTVL.

The chain couples TRBV29-1 to TRBJ2-7, with D perhaps matching TRBD1 (5 bases). Trimming removed 1 base at V and 4 bases at J, with 5 bases between. Germline CDR1 is SQVTM and CDR2 is ANQGSEA. The CDR3 totals 11 residues. CDR3 amino acids: CSVEAGYEQYF. CDR3 bases: TGCAGCGTTGAAGCAGGGTACGAGCAGTACTTC.

This clone was recorded once. The chain joins TRBV11-2 to TRBJ2-1; a possible D gene is TRBD2 (5 bases). The V end was cut by 4 bases, the J end by 3 bases, with 10 bases between. CDR3 size: 14 residues. The germline CDR1 and CDR2 sequences are SGHAT and FQNNGV. CDR3 bases: TGTGCCAGCAGCTCGAGCGGAAACTACAATGAGCAGTTCTTC. It specifies CASSSSGNYNEQFF.

The chain carries TRBV18 and TRBJ2-7; 9 bases align to TRBD1. Trimming removed 1 base from V and 6 bases from J; junction bases left unmatched: 10. This CDR3 is 16 amino acids long. The germline V gene has CDR1 KGHSH and CDR2 LQKENI. The CDR3 region has the DNA TGTGCCAGCTCACCACTCCTGGGGGGGACAGGGAGCGAGCAGTACTTC. Protein product: CASSPLLGGTGSEQYF.

V usage is TRBV7-9 and J usage is TRBJ1-6; weak D call: TRBD1 (5 bases). Per germline, CDR1 SEHNR and CDR2 FQNEAQ (reference sequence). Trimming shortened V by 5 bases and J by 7 bases, and 15 bases separated the two germline ends. CDR3 size: 15 residues. CDR3 coding DNA: TGTGCCAGCAGCCCACGGGGGTGGGAAAATTCACCCCTCCACTTT. Translated, it gives CASSPRGWENSPLHF.

V gene TRBV5-1 combines with J gene TRBJ1-1, with 7 bases that match TRBD1. Germline V lookup: CDR1 SGHRS, CDR2 YFSETQ. Trimming cost V 4 bases and J 5 bases; bases outside gene matches: 5. The CDR3 covers 13 residues. The DNA for the CDR3 is TGCGCCAGCAGCGTAGGGGGCAGGACTGAAGCTTTCTTT. Its translation is CASSVGGRTEAFF.

The chain has TRBV18 and TRBJ2-7; TRBD2 matches 9 bases. V dropped 5 bases and J dropped 0; count of bases not matched to a gene: 5. The CDR3 totals 15 residues. CDR1 is KGHSH and CDR2 is LQKENI in the germline V gene. CDR3 nucleotide sequence: TGTGCCAGCTCAGTCAGCGGGGGGAACTCCTACGAGCAGTACTTC. Protein product: CASSVSGGNSYEQYF.

The chain uses TRBV4-1 and TRBJ1-3; D might be TRBD1 (6 bases). The V and J ends lost 0 bases and 2 bases respectively, with 17 bases between them. Germline loops: CDR1 MGHRA, CDR2 YSYEKL. CDR3 length: 18 amino acids. The CDR3, as DNA: TGCGCCAGCAGCCAAGACCCGACTAAACAGGGAACTGGAAACACCATATATTTT. Its translation is CASSQDPTKQGTGNTIYF.

This chain uses TRBV19 with TRBJ2-5; D is possibly TRBD2 (6 bases). CDR1 and CDR2 (germline): LNHDA, SQIVND (reference sequence). Trimming took off 3 bases at V and 6 bases at J, with 17 bases between the two ends. The CDR3 length is 15 residues. As DNA, the CDR3 is TGTGCCAGTAGTATGGGTGGCGGGACCGGGCAGACCCAGTACTTC. This codes for CASSMGGGTGQTQYF.

The chain carries TRBV19 and TRBJ1-5; TRBD1 aligns across 12 bases. V shed 4 bases and J 6 bases; nucleotides not matched to a gene: 4. From germline, CDR1 is LNHDA and CDR2 SQIVND (reference sequence). The CDR3 totals 15 residues. CDR3 sequence: CASSRDRGQGQPQHF. The DNA of the CDR3 is TGTGCCAGTAGTAGGGACAGGGGGCAGGGTCAGCCCCAGCATTTT.

The gene calls are TRBV7-3 and TRBJ2-1, with TRBD2 matching 7 bases. This CDR3 comprises 13 residues. V trimming: 2 bases; J trimming: 7 bases; junction bases outside the gene matches: 2. In germline, CDR1 is SGHTA, CDR2 FQGTGA. In DNA form, the CDR3 reads TGTGCCAGCAGCTTAGCGGGAGTTAATGAGCAGTTCTTC. It translates to CASSLAGVNEQFF. The whole variable domain, filled in from reference TRBV7-3 and TRBJ2-1, reads GAGVSQTPSNKVTEKGKYVELRCDPISGHTALYWYRQSLGQGPEFLIYFQGTGAADDSGLPNDRFFAVRPEGSVSTLKIQRTERGDSAVYLCASSLAGVNEQFFGPGTRLTVL.